This TCR beta chain was recovered during a study of regulatory T cells in long-lasting Graves disease. TCR beta libraries were built with iRepertoire HTBI primers and Arm-PCR of CDR3 regions. From the multiplex PCR reads, TCRdb called clonotypes with MiXCR, one entry per CDR3 protein. The sample records a few hundred thousand distinct CDR3 sequences, 10% to 15% being singletons. This clonotype was seen ten or more times. The antigen remains undetermined. Described time point: newly diagnosed GD, antithyroid drugs for less than 3 months. Extracted PBMC RNA gave rise to the TCR library. Study outcomes and limitations: Accuracy may have been reduced by the small sample size.

The sample was also linked to a second study, of T cells in Graves' hyperthyroidism and ophthalmopathy. This second report adds: The majority of expanded thyroid clonotypes above 0.001 also appeared in blood.

The sequence came from a young woman with Graves disease. The source material was peripheral blood mononuclear cells (PBMCs), sampled at new diagnosis, from a patient treated with antithyroid drugs.

The CDR3 region has the DNA TGCAGTGCTAGATCCTTCCAGGGCTTAGCTGAAAAACTGTTTTTT. This sequence encodes CSARSFQGLAEKLFF. This chain uses TRBV20-1 with TRBJ1-4; TRBD1 might be the D (5 bases). CDR3 length: 15 amino acids. Deletions cut 2 bases from V and 7 bases from J, with 17 bases between. The germline gives CDR1 DFQATT, CDR2 SNEGSKA (reference sequence).